Listed here are 2 T cell receptor beta chains from one sample, sequenced in a study of blood T cell repertoires in COVID-19. Sequencing was performed with immunoSEQ multiplex PCR; in TCRdb, only in-frame clones are kept and a portion is missing. The sample carries approximately 100,000 clones, 81% recorded once. Material: peripheral blood. Receptor source: a woman older than 75 with acute or convalescent COVID-19.

V and J are TRBV5-6 and TRBJ1-6; D perhaps matches TRBD1 (5 bases). From germline, CDR1 is SGHDT and CDR2 YYEEEE. Deletions cut 2 bases from V and 0 bases from J, with 18 bases between. The length of the CDR3 is 19 residues. This chain's CDR3 is CASSFGQGKISSYNSPLHF. Written as DNA, the CDR3 is TGTGCCAGCAGCTTTGGTCAGGGTAAAATAAGCTCCTATAATTCACCCCTCCACTTT.

J is TRBJ1-2 and V is TRBV6-2 or TRBV6-3; 10 bases map to TRBD1. This CDR3 is 15 amino acids long. Germline CDR1 is MNHEY and CDR2 is SVGEGT. The junction had 4 bases not matched to a gene; V was cut back by 2 bases and J by 4 bases. CDR3 sequence (DNA): TGTGCCAGCAGTTACCGGGGACAGGGGATCTATGGCTACACCTTC. Its translation is CASSYRGQGIYGYTF.